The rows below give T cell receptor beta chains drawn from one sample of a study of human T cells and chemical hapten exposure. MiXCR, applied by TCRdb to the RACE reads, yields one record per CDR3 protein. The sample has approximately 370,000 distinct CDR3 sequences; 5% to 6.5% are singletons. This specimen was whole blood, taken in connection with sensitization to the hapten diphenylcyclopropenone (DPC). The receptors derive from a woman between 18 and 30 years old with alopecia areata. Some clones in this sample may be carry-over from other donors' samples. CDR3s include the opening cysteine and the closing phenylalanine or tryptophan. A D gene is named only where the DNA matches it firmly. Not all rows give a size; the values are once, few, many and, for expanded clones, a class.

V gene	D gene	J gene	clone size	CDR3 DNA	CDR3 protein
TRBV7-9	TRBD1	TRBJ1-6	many	TGTGCCAGCAGCTCACCCGGGACAGGGAAAGGTTCCTATAATTCACCCCTCCACTTT	CASSSPGTGKGSYNSPLHF
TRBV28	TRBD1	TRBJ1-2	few	TGTGCCAGCAGGCCAACGACAGGGACGGATGGCTACACCTTC	CASRPTTGTDGYTF
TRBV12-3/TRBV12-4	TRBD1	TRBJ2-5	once	TGTGCCAGCAGTTTAGTCGACAGGGGAAGCGAGACCCAGTACTTC	CASSLVDRGSETQYF
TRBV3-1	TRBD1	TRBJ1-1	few	TGTGCCAGCAGCCTAGGACAGGGGAACGCTGAAGCTTTCTTT	CASSLGQGNAEAFF
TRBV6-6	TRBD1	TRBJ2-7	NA	TGTGCCAGCAGCGAGGGACAGGGGTCTTACGAGCAGTACTTC	CASSEGQGSYEQYF
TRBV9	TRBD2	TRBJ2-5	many	TGTGCCAGCAGCGTAGCCGGTAGCGGGGGCACCTGGGAGACCCAGTACTTC	CASSVAGSGGTWETQYF
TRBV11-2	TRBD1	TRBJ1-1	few	TGTGCCAGCAGCTTAGCTGTGTTACAGGGGACTGAAGCTTTCTTT	CASSLAVLQGTEAFF
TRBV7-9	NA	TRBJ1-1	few	TGTGCCAGCAGCGACAGCTGGACTGAAGCTTTCTTT	CASSDSWTEAFF
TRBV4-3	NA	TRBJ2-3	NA	TGCGCCAGCAGCGTCAAATTCACAGATACGCAGTATTTT	CASSVKFTDTQYF
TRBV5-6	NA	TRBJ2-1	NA	TGTGCCAGCAGCTTGGCCGCAGGGGCCGTCGGTGAGCAGTTCTTC	CASSLAAGAVGEQFF
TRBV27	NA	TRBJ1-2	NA	TGTGCCAGCAGTCCCACTGAGGGGGGCTACACCTTC	CASSPTEGGYTF
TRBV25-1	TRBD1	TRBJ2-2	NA	TGTGCCAGCAGTGAATGGACCGGGACAGGGAGCGACACCGGGGAGCTGTTTTTT	CASSEWTGTGSDTGELFF
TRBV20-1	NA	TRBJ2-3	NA	TGCAGTGCTATCCGGACAGATACGCAGTATTTT	CSAIRTDTQYF
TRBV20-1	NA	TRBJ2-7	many	TGCAGTGCTAGAGAACAGGACAGAGTAGAGCAGTACTTC	CSAREQDRVEQYF
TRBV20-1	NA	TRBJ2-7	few	TGCAGTGCTAGAGCGGGACCTTATCGCTCCTACGAGCAGTACTTC	CSARAGPYRSYEQYF
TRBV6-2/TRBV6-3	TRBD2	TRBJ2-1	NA	TGTGCCAGCGCAAGCGGGGGACGGAATTACAATGAGCAGTTCTTC	CASASGGRNYNEQFF
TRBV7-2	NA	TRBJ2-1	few	TGTGCCAGCAGCTACCCTCTGACGCAGAGCTCCTACAATGAGCAGTTCTTC	CASSYPLTQSSYNEQFF
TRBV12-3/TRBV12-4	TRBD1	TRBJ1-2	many	TGTGCCAGCAGTCCCGGACAGGGTGGCTACACCTTC	CASSPGQGGYTF
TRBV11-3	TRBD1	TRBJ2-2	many	TGTGCCAGCAGCTCCCCCGGGACAGGGGAAACCGGGGAGCTGTTTTTT	CASSSPGTGETGELFF
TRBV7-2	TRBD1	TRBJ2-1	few	TGTGCCAGCAGCCCCGGGACAGGGAAAGGAGGGTCCTACAATGAGCAGTTCTTC	CASSPGTGKGGSYNEQFF